This T cell receptor beta chain originates from a study of molecular identifiers for immune sequencing clone quantification. In the study overall: Naive CD8 cell RNA, from roughly 20,000 or 100,000 cells, was split five ways in replicates, with four sequenced.

TCRdb re-analysed the PCR reads in MiXCR, keeping a single row per CDR3 protein. This table has hundreds of thousands of distinct CDR3 sequences, about 25% appearing once. Every naive CD8 library was made from between about 18,000 and 1,100,000 sorted cells with 10%, 30% or 50% RNA. Isolation of naive CD8 T cells was achieved by sorting on a CD8+CD4-CCR7+CD45RA+ phenotype. This clonotype was observed a few times. Its antigen is unknown. CDR3 size: 15 residues. Study findings and constraints: Spiked Jurkat TCR RNA equivalent to one cell was reportedly detectable in roughly 1 million naive cells.

V and J are TRBV12-2 and TRBJ2-5; the table calls TRBD1, which could not be checked here. TRBV12-2 is reported as a pseudogene. This TCR was recovered from a human donor in good health. Some libraries in this study had Jurkat cell RNA spiked in. Sequencing used naive CD8+ T cells from blood, with Jurkat cell RNA spiked in. This sample's subset: FACS-sorted CD8+CD4-CCR7+CD45RA+ naive T cells. CDR3: CASRPSGGYQETQYF. DNA for the CDR3: TGTGCAAGTCGCCCTAGCGGGGGCTACCAAGAGACCCAGTACTTC.